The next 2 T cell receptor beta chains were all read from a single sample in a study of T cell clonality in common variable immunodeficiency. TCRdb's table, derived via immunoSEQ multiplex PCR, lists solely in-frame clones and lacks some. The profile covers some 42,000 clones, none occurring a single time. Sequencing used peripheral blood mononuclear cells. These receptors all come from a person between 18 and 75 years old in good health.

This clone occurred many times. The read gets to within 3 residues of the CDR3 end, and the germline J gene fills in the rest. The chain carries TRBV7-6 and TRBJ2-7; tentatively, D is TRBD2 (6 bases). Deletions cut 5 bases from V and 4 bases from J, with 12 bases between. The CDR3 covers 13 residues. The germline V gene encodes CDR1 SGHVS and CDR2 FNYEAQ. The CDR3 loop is CASSQLEGYEQYF. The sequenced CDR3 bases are TGTGCCAGCAGCCAACTGGAGGGTTACGAG.

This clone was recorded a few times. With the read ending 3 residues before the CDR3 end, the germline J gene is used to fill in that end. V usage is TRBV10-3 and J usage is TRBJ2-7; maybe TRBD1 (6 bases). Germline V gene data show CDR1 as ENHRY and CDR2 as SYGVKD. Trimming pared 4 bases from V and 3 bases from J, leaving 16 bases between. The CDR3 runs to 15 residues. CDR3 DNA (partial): TGTGCCATCAGTGGGTGGTCAGGGGCCAGCTACGAG. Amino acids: CAISGWSGASYE. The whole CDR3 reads CAISGWSGASYEQYF.